This T cell receptor (beta chain) originates from a study of CD8+CD57+ T cells in acquired aplastic anemia. Study details: The study obtained an average of 3.2 ug of DNA from sorted CD4+ and CD8+ cells. Study findings and constraints: Patients and controls shared just under 30 CD8+ CDR3 sequences, highly expressed in patients.

Germline assignment: CDR1 SGHTA and CDR2 FQGTGA. V was trimmed by 5 bases and J by 9 bases, leaving 14 bases between them. The CDR3 covers 13 residues. According to the study, genomic DNA was the template for TCR beta VDJ and CDR3 profiling. TCRdb recomputed calls from the reads with MiXCR, one row per CDR3 protein. In the table there are around 430,000 distinct CDR3 sequences, 25% to 40% of which are singletons. This clonotype has a handful of counts. What it recognizes is unknown. Patients picked for sequencing had shown CD8+CD57+ cell expansion detected by flow cytometry. This receptor was taken from a human donor with aplastic anemia. The sample comprised sorted CD4+, CD8+, or CD8+CD57+ T cells (not recorded which) from PBMCs. The gene calls are TRBV7-3 and TRBJ2-1; weak D call: TRBD1 (6 bases). The CDR3 loop is CASSPGHKTEQFF. CDR3 DNA: TGTGCCAGCAGCCCGGGACACAAGACTGAGCAGTTCTTC.